This T cell receptor (beta chain) was identified during a study of Graves' ophthalmopathy and Graves' hyperthyroidism listed by TCRdb under 2018. With respect to the entire study: Peripheral blood samples were taken at the time of initial diagnosis, before any treatment was given. To tell Graves' ophthalmopathy apart from Graves' hyperthyroidism, and to predict which patients would progress to ophthalmopathy, the study relied on TCR beta repertoire signatures. In total, approximately 140 blood samples were TCR-sequenced: under 45 ophthalmopathy, some 72 hyperthyroidism and about 17 hyperthyroidism-to-ophthalmopathy patients. To explore V-J signatures distinguishing ophthalmopathy from hyperthyroidism, a discovery set of roughly 100 patients (fewer than 45 ophthalmopathy, about 57 stable hyperthyroidism) was enrolled. The independent validation cohort included approximately 19 hyperthyroidism patients plus 17 patients who later progressed from hyperthyroidism to ophthalmopathy. T-cell repertoires of thyroid tissue and blood were compared in over 5 hyperthyroidism patients. Following sample collection, hyperthyroidism patients were given methimazole at a starting dose of 30 mg daily, and ophthalmopathy patients were given high-dose intravenous methylprednisolone. Overall study results and their limits: Ophthalmopathy was separated from stable hyperthyroidism by the 13-signature model with roughly 88% sensitivity and just under 84% specificity in cross-validation and with 80%/75% in the test set. No statistical method was used to predetermine the sample size, and group allocation was not hidden from the investigators. In validation, the model predicted ophthalmopathy progression with about 71% sensitivity and approximately 72% specificity; some 13 predicted patients were CT-confirmed with GO in a median of approximately six months. Among expanded thyroid clonotypes with frequency above 0.001, most also showed up in blood, which suggests that blood repertoires may reflect the thyroid immune response.

This clonotype has at least ten counts. The specificity of this receptor is unknown. No base quality values were provided; no much bigger clone lies one nucleotide off. A patient counted as having stable hyperthyroidism if there was no progression to ophthalmopathy within 18 months of follow-up. The hyperthyroidism patients were 18 to 65 years old and newly diagnosed, with a disease duration of less than 2 months. Patients were excluded if they had other autoimmune diseases, uncontrolled infections, pregnancy or lactation. Diagnosis relied on clinical symptoms, serum thyroxine, TRAb, thyroid ultrasound and orbital computed tomography. Using Ficoll-Paque density gradient centrifugation, PBMCs were isolated from over 8.5 ml of fresh peripheral blood. Total RNA was extracted using Trizol reagent, and RNA quality was checked on an Agilent 2100 Bioanalyzer. For repertoire sequencing, the TCR beta CDR3 regions were amplified from RNA transcripts. A first-round RT-PCR used HTBI primers with the Qiagen OneStep RT-PCR kit, followed by a second-round multiplex PCR, size selection and purification. The libraries underwent paired-end sequencing with 100 bp reads on an Illumina HiSeq2000. The paper's processing steps were these. SOAPnuke was used for read processing, and reads with adapters, uncalled bases, a mean Phred below 15, or no exact constant-primer or identifier match were discarded. High-quality paired reads were merged with COPE v1.2.5. Unique nucleotide sequences were defined as clonotypes and aligned to IMGT TRB V, D and J references using MiTCR v1.1. Only V-J combinations with frequency above 0.0001 were analysed, covering about 99% of repertoires. For each V-J combination, a TCR clonal expansion and chaos score was defined as the ratio of F50 clonal expansion to chaos observed in the TCRdist matrix. Welch's t-statistics and random forest were used to reduce features to about 14 V-J combinations, which were fed into a naive Bayes classifier. Thyroid-blood repertoire similarity was quantified with the Morisita-Horn index. TCRdb reprocessing: public reads trimmed at Q25 with fastp, clones called with MiXCR, in-frame beta chains kept. A single entry per CDR3 protein holds the most common genes and DNA from its merged rows. The V and J calls and clone size come from TCRdb's table, not from the authors' own analysis. Present in this sample are a few hundred thousand distinct CDR3 sequences, about 18% of which were seen just once. The ten largest clonotypes hold roughly 2.3% of the sample.

Taken from the germline V gene (reference sequence), the CDR1 and CDR2 loops are LGHDT and YNNKEL. The CDR3 sequence holds 13 residues, the cysteine and phenylalanine included. The CDR3 DNA has 39 bases and is translated from base 1. V sheds 4 bases and J sheds 7 bases, leaving 14 bases between their ends. The source is an adult woman with stable Graves' hyperthyroidism. Recombination connected TRBV3-1 to TRBJ2-7; 6 matching bases give a weak D call of TRBD2. Source material: peripheral blood. The DNA sequence follows: TGTGCCAGCAGCCGTGGGGAGGTCGGGGAGCAGTACTTC. Its amino acids are CASSRGEVGEQYF.